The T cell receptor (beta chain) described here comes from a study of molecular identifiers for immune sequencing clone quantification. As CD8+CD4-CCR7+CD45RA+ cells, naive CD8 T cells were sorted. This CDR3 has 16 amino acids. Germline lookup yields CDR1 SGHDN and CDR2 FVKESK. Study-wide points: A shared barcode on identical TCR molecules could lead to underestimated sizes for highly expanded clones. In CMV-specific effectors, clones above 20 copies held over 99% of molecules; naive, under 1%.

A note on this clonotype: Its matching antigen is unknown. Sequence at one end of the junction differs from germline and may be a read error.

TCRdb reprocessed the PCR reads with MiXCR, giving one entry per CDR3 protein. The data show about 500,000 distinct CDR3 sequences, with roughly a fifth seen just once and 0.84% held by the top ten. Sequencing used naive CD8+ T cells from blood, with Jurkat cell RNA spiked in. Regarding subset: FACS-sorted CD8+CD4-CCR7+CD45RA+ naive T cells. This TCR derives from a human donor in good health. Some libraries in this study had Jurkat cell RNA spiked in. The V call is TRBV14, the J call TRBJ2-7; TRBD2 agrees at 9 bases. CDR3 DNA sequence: TGTGCCAGCAGCCAAGTCCCGGCGGGGGGGACCTACGAGCAGCACTTC. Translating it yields CASSQVPAGGTYEQHF.